Following are 10 T cell receptor beta chains from one sample sequenced in a study of blood T cell repertoires in COVID-19. This table comes from immunoSEQ multiplex PCR, and its TCRdb copy is limited to in-frame clones, with some not included. The profile shows about 190,000 clones, roughly nine tenths of them singletons. Sequenced input: peripheral blood. The receptors come from a man in his sixties or seventies with active or convalescent COVID-19.

The CDR3 protein is CATSAWTSSYNEQFF. CDR3 nucleotide sequence: TGTGCCACCAGTGCCTGGACTAGCAGCTACAATGAGCAGTTCTTC. The chain uses TRBV24-1 and TRBJ2-1; TRBD2 aligns across 8 bases. The V gene's germline CDR1 is KGHDR and CDR2 SFDVKD. CDR3 length: 15 residues. The J segment lost 3 bases and the V segment lost 5 bases, leaving 5 bases of the junction unmatched.

Comment on this clone: At one boundary the junction diverges from the germline segment, which might be a read error. The chain is built from TRBV4-1 and TRBJ1-6, with a weak D call TRBD1 (5 bases). This CDR3 has 16 residues. Germline CDR1 MGHRA, CDR2 YSYEKL. CDR3 DNA: TGCGCCAGCAGCCAAGATGGGCAGGGTTATACTTCACCCCTCCACTTT. It is translated as CASSQDGQGYTSPLHF.

The genes are TRBV21-1 and TRBJ1-2. TRBV21-1 is a pseudogene. This CDR3 is built from 15 residues. CDR3 nucleotides: TGTGCCAGCAGCAAAGAACCGGGGGGAGACTATGGCTACACCTTC. Translation: CASSKEPGGDYGYTF.

The gene calls are TRBV28 and TRBJ1-2; D call uncertain. Germline-derived CDR1 and CDR2 are MDHEN and SYDVKM. Trimming pared 7 bases from V and 3 bases from J, leaving 6 bases between. The CDR3 contains 11 residues. CDR3: CASTQDYGYTF. DNA of the CDR3: TGTGCCAGCACCCAGGACTATGGCTACACCTTC.

V and J are TRBV5-6 and TRBJ1-1; D gene uncertain. Deletions cut 5 bases from V and 6 bases from J, with 20 bases between. Germline V gene sequence: CDR1 SGHDT, CDR2 YYEEEE. The CDR3 spans 15 residues. As DNA, the CDR3 is TGTGCCAGCAGTTCGGGGTTAAGTTTTGAGGCTGAAGCTTTCTTT. Translated, it gives CASSSGLSFEAEAFF. Combining the CDR3 with reference TRBV5-6 and TRBJ1-1 gives the whole variable domain DAGVTQSPTHLIKTRGQQVTLRCSPKSGHDTVSWYQQALGQGPQFIFQYYEEEERQRGNFPDRFSGHQFPNYSSELNVNALLLGDSALYLCASSSGLSFEAEAFFGQGTRLTVV.

V is TRBV6-2 or TRBV6-3 and J is TRBJ1-1; TRBD1 matches 8 bases. V shed 3 bases, J shed 6 bases, and the junction held 12 bases outside the gene matches. Per germline, CDR1 MNHEY and CDR2 SVGEGT. The CDR3 totals 16 residues. In DNA form, the CDR3 reads TGTGCCAGCAGTTATCCGACAGGGGACCCCAGGGCTGAAGCTTTCTTT. Amino acids: CASSYPTGDPRAEAFF.

The chain employs TRBV27 and TRBJ1-4; D gene uncertain. From germline, CDR1 is MNHEY and CDR2 SMNVEV (reference sequence). The CDR3 is 13 residues long. V lost 6 bases to trimming and J lost 0 bases, with 5 bases between them. In nucleotides, the CDR3 is TGTGCCAGCAGGAGTGCAACTAATGAAAAACTGTTTTTT. Amino acid sequence: CASRSATNEKLFF. The full variable domain, rest sourced from reference TRBV27 and TRBJ1-4, is EAQVTQNPRYLITVTGKKLTVTCSQNMNHEYMSWYRQDPGLGLRQIYYSMNVEVTDKGDVPEGYKVSRKEKRNFPLILESPSPNQTSLYFCASRSATNEKLFFGSGTQLSVL.

The chain has TRBV13 and TRBJ1-1, with D unresolved. Per the germline V gene, CDR1 is PRHDT and CDR2 is FYEKMQ (reference sequence). The CDR3 spans 16 residues. V shed 7 bases and J shed 1 base, with 19 bases lying between them. DNA of the CDR3: TGTGCCAGCACCAAACTGATCGGCGGAGCGAACACTGAAGCTTTCTTT. Translated: CASTKLIGGANTEAFF.

This clone was recorded only once. The V gene is TRBV3-1 (or the pseudogene TRBV3-2), the J gene TRBJ1-2, with D perhaps TRBD1 (5 bases). Germline assignment: CDR1 LGHDT and CDR2 YNNKEL (reference sequence). This CDR3 has 12 amino acids. Trimming removed 0 bases at V and 13 bases at J, with 12 bases between. CDR3 loop: CASSQEDSRSTF. CDR3 in DNA: TGTGCCAGCAGCCAAGAAGACAGCCGCAGCACCTTC.

The chain employs TRBV19 and TRBJ2-3, with D maybe TRBD2 (6 bases). The CDR3 runs to 13 residues. Per the germline V gene, CDR1 is LNHDA and CDR2 is SQIVND (reference sequence). V gave up 6 bases and J gave up 4 bases, with 11 bases separating them. This CDR3 reads CASSGGIADTQYF. The DNA for the CDR3 is TGTGCCAGTAGCGGCGGGATAGCAGATACGCAGTATTTT. The variable domain in full, with the rest retrieved from reference TRBV19 and TRBJ2-3, is DGGITQSPKYLFRKEGQNVTLSCEQNLNHDAMYWYRQDPGQGLRLIYYSQIVNDFQKGDIAEGYSVSREKKESFPLTVTSAQKNPTAFYLCASSGGIADTQYFGPGTRLTVL.